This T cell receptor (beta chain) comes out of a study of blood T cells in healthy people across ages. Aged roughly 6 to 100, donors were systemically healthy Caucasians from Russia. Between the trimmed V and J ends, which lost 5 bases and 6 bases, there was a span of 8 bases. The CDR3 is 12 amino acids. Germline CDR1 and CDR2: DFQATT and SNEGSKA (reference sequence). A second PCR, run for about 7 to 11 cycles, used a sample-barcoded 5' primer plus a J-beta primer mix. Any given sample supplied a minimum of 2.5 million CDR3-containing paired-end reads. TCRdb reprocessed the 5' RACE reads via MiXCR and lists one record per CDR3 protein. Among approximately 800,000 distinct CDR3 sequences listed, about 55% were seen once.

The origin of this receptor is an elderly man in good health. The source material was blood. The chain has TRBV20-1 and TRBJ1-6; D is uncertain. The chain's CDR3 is CSARQINSPLHF. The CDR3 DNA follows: TGCAGTGCTCGTCAGATTAATTCACCCCTCCACTTT.